This T cell receptor (beta chain) was recovered during a study of T-cell memory formation after mild COVID-19. This clonotype was found a few times. As yet, its antigen is unknown. Per germline, CDR1 SGDLS and CDR2 YYNGEE. This CDR3 contains 13 residues. Deletions cut 3 bases from V and 4 bases from J, with 10 bases between. Study-wide points: Clones contracting day 15 to 85 were balanced CD4/CD8; later expanders leaned CD4+.

TCRdb re-derived calls from the 5' RACE reads in MiXCR, one entry per CDR3 protein. This sample has some 210,000 distinct CDR3 sequences, with 27% found just once. Material for sequencing was PBMCs or a T cell subset sorted from them (not recorded which). This TCR was sampled from an adult woman who had mild COVID-19 (a few samples of this study predate the infection). Cell type and time point are not known. The rearrangement links TRBV9 to TRBJ1-1; D possibly corresponds to TRBD1 (5 bases). The CDR3 reads CASSEGGATEAFF. The CDR3, as DNA: TGTGCCAGCAGCGAAGGAGGGGCCACTGAAGCTTTCTTT.